The T cell receptor (beta chain) described here comes from a study of blood T cells in healthy people across ages. Findings of the study overall: Older age went with lower TCR beta diversity per million T cells, in a roughly linear way. The study lacked donor CMV status, which possibly confounded expanded clonotype changes. A greater number of naive CD4+ cells and higher diversity distinguished long-lived donors from aged donors.

The V end was cut by 5 bases, the J end by 2 bases, with 17 bases between. The germline V gene encodes CDR1 LNHDA and CDR2 SQIVND (reference sequence). The CDR3 sequence is 16 residues long. Alongside a J-beta primer mix, a sample-barcoded 5' primer served in a second PCR lasting about 7 to 11 cycles. Through a template-switch adaptor with 12 random nucleotides, each cDNA molecule received a tag. TCRdb passed the 5' RACE reads through MiXCR, listing each CDR3 protein once. Among 1,800,000 or so distinct CDR3 sequences, 39% were seen once, and the ten largest hold 20% to 25%. Worth noting for this clonotype: As yet, its antigen is unknown.

Sequenced: blood. This clonotype was sampled from a human donor in good health. The V call is TRBV19, the J call TRBJ2-3; TRBD1 or TRBD2 may be the D gene (7 bases each). CDR3 sequence (DNA): TGTGCCAGTAGTGCCGACAGGGACTACAACACAGATACGCAGTATTTT. Translating it yields CASSADRDYNTDTQYF.